The entry below gives a single TCR beta chain sequence along with its context. Its specificity is not known. This sample is drawn from a study of cytomegalovirus exposure and HLA in healthy donors. Study-level points and caveats: TCR beta chains associated with HLA were, in a later analysis, more clonally expanded than equally common others. Published work reported that the classifier diagnosed cytomegalovirus status with high specificity and sensitivity. Roughly uniform sequencing depth across donors was assumed, possibly incorrectly. The dataset shows that most TCR sequences were rare, while some public TCRs occurred in many donors.

J was trimmed by 0 bases and V by 8 bases; bases with no gene match: 2. This CDR3 comprises 13 residues. Germline V lookup: CDR1 SGHTA, CDR2 FQGNSA. The PCR made use of 60 Vbeta and 13 Jbeta primers. TCRdb's table, derived via immunoSEQ multiplex PCR, lists solely in-frame clones and lacks some. The sample carries roughly 230,000 clones, around 90% recorded once. This sequence originates from a girl aged 2 to 9 in good health and CMV-seronegative. The chain employs TRBV7-2 and TRBJ2-7; TRBD2 agrees at 9 bases. The sample consisted of PBMCs. In DNA, the CDR3 is TGTGCCAGCGGACTAGCGCACTCCTACGAGCAGTACTTC. It codes for CASGLAHSYEQYF.